This TCR beta chain appears in the sequencing data of a study of early T cells in non-severe SARS-CoV-2 infection. Study-level background: Sequencing input comprised bulk RNA from unsorted whole blood; chain pairing was not available.

There are a few counts of this clonotype. Attached unique molecular identifiers marked individual cDNA molecules. TCRdb redid the calling of the 5' RACE reads with MiXCR, one entry per CDR3 protein. The sample holds around 99,000 distinct CDR3 sequences; 11% are singletons and the top ten take 6.5% to 8%. Deletions cut 7 bases from V and 0 bases from J, with 13 bases between. CDR3 length equals 14 residues. The J gene is TRBJ2-7, the V gene TRBV12-3 or TRBV12-4, with D uncertain. This receptor was obtained from an adult who was a healthcare worker with PCR-confirmed SARS-CoV-2 infection or an uninfected control (not recorded which). Sequencing was carried out using whole blood. CDR3 loop: CASTSSDHSYEQYF. DNA for the CDR3: TGTGCCAGCACATCCTCGGACCACTCCTACGAGCAGTACTTC.